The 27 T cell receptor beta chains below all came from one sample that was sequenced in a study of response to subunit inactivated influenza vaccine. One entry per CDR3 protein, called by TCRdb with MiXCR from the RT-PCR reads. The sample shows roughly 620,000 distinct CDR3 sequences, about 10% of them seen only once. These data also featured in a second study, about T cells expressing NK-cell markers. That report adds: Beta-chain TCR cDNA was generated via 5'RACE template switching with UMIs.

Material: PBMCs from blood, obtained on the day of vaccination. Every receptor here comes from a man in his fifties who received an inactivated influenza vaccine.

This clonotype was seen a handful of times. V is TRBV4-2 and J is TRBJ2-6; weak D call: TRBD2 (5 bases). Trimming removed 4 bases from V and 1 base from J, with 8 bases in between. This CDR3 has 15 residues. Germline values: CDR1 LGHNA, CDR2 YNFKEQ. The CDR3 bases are TGTGCCAGCAGCCCCCGACTATCTGGGGCCAACGTCCTGACTTTC. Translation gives CASSPRLSGANVLTF.

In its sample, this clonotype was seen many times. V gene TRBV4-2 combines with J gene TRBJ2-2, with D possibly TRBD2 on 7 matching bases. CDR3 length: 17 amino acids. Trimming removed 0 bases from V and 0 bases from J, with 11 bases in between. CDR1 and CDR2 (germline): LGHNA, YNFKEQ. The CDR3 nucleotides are TGTGCCAGCAGCCAAGAAGGGGGACTAACGAACACCGGGGAGCTGTTTTTT. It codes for CASSQEGGLTNTGELFF.

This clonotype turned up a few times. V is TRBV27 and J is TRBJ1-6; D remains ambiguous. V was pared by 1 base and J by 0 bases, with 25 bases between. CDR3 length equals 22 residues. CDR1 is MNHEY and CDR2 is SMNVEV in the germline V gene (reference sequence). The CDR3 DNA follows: TGTGCCAGCAGTTTATGGTACCAGACCGCCGGGTTCGTCAGCTCCTATAATTCACCCCTCCACTTT. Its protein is CASSLWYQTAGFVSSYNSPLHF.

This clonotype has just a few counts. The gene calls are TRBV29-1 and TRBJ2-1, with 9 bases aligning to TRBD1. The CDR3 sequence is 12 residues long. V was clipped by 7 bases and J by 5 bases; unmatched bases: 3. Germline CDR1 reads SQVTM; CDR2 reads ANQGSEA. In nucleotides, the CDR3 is TGCAGCGGGGACAGGGTTAACAATGAGCAGTTCTTC. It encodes CSGDRVNNEQFF.

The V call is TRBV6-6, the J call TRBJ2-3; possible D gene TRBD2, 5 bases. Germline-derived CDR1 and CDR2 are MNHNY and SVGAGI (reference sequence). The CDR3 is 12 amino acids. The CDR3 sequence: CAVRGYTDTQYF. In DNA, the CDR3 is TGTGCTGTACGGGGATACACAGATACGCAGTATTTT.

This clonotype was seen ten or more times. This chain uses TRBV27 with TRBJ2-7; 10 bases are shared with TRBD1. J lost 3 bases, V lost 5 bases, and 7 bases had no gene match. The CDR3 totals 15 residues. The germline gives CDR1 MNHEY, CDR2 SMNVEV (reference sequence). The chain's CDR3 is CASSILGQGIYEQYF. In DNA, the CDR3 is TGTGCCAGCAGTATCCTGGGACAGGGGATCTACGAGCAGTACTTC.

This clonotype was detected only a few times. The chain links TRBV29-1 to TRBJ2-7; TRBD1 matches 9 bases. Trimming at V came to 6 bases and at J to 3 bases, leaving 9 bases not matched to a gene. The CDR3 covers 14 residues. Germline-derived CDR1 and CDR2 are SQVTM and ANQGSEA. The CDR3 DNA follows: TGCAGCGTGGAATTCCGGGACAGGGACTACGAGCAGTACTTC. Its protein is CSVEFRDRDYEQYF.

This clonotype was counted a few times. The CDR3 spells CASTPDQGYYGYTF. In DNA, the CDR3 is TGTGCCAGCACCCCAGATCAGGGCTACTATGGCTACACCTTC. The gene calls are TRBV2 and TRBJ1-2, with D possibly TRBD1 on 5 matching bases. CDR1 SNHLY and CDR2 FYNNEI come from the germline V gene. This CDR3 region has 14 residues. V shed 7 bases and J shed 3 bases, with 15 bases lying between them.

In DNA, the CDR3 is TGTGCCAGCAGTCCGGCACAGGGGGCCTTTCAGCCCCAGCATTTT. It yields the protein CASSPAQGAFQPQHF. V gene TRBV12-3 or TRBV12-4 combines with J gene TRBJ1-5, with 9 bases aligning to TRBD1. V lost 5 bases, J lost 6 bases, and 8 bases stayed unmatched. This CDR3 contains 15 residues.

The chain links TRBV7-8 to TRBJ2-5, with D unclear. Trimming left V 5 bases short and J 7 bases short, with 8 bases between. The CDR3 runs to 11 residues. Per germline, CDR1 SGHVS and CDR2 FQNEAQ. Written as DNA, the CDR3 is TGTGCCAGCAGCCCCACACGGACCCAGTACTTC. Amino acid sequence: CASSPTRTQYF.

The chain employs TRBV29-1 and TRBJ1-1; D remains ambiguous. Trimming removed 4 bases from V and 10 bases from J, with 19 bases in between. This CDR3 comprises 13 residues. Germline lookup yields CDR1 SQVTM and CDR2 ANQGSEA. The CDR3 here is CSVVLSGLLAAFF. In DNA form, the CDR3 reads TGCAGCGTTGTGTTATCTGGTTTGCTCGCAGCTTTCTTT.

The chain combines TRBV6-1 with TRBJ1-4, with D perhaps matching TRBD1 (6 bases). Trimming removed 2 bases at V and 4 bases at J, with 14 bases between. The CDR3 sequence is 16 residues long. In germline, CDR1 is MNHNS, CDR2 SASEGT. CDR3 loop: CASSEPPQGYNEKLFF. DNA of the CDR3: TGTGCCAGCAGTGAACCCCCACAGGGATATAATGAAAAACTGTTTTTT.

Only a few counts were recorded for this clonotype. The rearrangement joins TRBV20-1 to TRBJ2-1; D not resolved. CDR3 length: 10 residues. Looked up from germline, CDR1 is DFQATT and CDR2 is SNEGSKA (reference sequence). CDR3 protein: CSGVYNEQFF. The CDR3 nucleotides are TGCAGCGGAGTCTACAATGAGCAGTTCTTC.

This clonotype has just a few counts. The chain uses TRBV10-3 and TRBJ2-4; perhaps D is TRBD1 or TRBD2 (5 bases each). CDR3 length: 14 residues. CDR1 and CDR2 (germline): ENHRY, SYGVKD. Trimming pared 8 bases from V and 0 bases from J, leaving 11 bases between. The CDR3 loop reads CAISGTEAKNIQYF. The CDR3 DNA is TGTGCCATCTCCGGGACCGAAGCCAAAAACATTCAGTACTTC.

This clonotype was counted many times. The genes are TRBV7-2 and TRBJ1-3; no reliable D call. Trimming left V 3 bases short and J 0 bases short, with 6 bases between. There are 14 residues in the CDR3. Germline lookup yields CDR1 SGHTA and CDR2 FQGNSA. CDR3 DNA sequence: TGTGCCAGCAGCTTCTGGAGCTCTGGAAACACCATATATTTT. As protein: CASSFWSSGNTIYF.

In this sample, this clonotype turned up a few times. The CDR3 sequence: CASSPPGIEKLFF. In nucleotides, the CDR3 is TGTGCCAGCAGCCCCCCGGGGATAGAAAAACTGTTTTTT. The J gene is TRBJ1-4, the V gene TRBV28; D unresolved. Germline values: CDR1 MDHEN, CDR2 SYDVKM. Trimming cost V 6 bases and J 8 bases, with 13 bases left between them. This CDR3 has 13 residues.

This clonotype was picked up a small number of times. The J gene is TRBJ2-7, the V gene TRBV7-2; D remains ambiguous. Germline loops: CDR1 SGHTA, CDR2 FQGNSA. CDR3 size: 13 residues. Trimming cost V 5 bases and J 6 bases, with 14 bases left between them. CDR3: CASSVKSVGEQYF. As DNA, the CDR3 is TGTGCCAGCAGCGTGAAATCGGTGGGCGAGCAGTACTTC.

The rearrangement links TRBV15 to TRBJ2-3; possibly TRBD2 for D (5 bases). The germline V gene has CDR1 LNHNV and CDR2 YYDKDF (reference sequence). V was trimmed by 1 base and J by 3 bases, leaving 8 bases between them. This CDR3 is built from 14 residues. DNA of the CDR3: TGTGCCACCAGCAGAGCTAGCCTTACAGATACGCAGTATTTT. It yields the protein CATSRASLTDTQYF.

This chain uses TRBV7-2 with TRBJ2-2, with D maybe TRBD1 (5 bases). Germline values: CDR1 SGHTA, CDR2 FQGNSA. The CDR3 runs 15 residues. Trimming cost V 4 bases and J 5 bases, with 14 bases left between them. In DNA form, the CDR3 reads TGTGCCAGCAGCTACCGTAGGGCAGGGACCGGGGAGCTGTTTTTT. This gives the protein CASSYRRAGTGELFF.

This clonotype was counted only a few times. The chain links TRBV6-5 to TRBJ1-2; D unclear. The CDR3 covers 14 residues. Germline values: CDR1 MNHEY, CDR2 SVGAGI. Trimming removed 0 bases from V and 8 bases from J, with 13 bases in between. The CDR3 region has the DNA TGTGCCAGCAGTTACTCGAGTGGGCCGAGGGGCTACACCTTC. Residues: CASSYSSGPRGYTF.

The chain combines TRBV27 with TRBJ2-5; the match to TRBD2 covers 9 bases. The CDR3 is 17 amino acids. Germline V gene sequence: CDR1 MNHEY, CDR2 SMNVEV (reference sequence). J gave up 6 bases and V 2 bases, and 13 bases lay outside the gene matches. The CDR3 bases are TGTGCCAGCAGTTTAGAGGGGCGGGAGGGCCGTGGAAAGACCCAGTACTTC. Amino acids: CASSLEGREGRGKTQYF.

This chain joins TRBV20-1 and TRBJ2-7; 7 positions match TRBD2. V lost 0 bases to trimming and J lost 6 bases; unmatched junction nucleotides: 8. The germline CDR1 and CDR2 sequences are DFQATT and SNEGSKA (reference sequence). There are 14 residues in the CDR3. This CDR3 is CSARDFGSGREQYF. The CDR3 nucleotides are TGCAGTGCTAGAGATTTTGGTAGCGGGCGCGAGCAGTACTTC.

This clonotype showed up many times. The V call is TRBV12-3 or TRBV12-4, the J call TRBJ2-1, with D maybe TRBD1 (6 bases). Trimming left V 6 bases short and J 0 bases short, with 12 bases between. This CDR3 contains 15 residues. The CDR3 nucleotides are TGTGCCAGCAGAGACAGGTCCGCCTCCTACAATGAGCAGTTCTTC. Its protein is CASRDRSASYNEQFF.

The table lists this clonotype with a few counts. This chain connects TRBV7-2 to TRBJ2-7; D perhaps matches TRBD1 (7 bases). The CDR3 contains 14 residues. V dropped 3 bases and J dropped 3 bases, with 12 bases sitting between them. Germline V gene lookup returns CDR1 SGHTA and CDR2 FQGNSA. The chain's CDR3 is CASSFSRGDYEQYF. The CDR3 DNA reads TGTGCCAGCAGCTTTTCCAGGGGGGACTACGAGCAGTACTTC.

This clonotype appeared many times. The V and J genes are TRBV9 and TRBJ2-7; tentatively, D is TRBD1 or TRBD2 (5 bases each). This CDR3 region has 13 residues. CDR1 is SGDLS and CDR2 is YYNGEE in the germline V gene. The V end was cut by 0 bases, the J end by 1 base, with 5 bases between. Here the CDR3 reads CASSVGGSYEQYF. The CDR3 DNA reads TGTGCCAGCAGCGTAGGGGGGTCCTACGAGCAGTACTTC.

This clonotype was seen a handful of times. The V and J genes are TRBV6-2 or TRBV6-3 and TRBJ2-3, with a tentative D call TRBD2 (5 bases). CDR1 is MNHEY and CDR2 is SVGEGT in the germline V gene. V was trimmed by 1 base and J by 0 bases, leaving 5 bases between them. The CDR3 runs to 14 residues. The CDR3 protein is CASSYWTSTDTQYF. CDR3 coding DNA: TGTGCCAGCAGTTACTGGACTAGCACAGATACGCAGTATTTT.

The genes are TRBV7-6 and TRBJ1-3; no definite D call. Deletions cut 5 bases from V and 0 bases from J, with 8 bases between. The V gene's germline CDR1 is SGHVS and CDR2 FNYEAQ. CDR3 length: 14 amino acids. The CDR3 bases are TGTGCCAGCAGCCTCCATGGCTCTGGAAACACCATATATTTT. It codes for CASSLHGSGNTIYF.